Following are 29 T cell receptor beta chains from one sample sequenced in a study of blood T cell repertoires in COVID-19. Clones were sequenced by immunoSEQ multiplex PCR, and TCRdb holds only the in-frame ones, with some missing. This table has roughly 150,000 clones, more than 75% appearing once. The sample was peripheral blood. All receptors come from a man aged 50-60 years who had recovered from COVID-19.

V usage is TRBV7-2 and J usage is TRBJ2-7, with D perhaps matching TRBD1 (5 bases). CDR1 SGHTA and CDR2 FQGNSA come from the germline V gene. CDR3 length: 14 amino acids. V lost 2 bases to trimming and J lost 3 bases, with 11 bases between them. The CDR3 region has the DNA TGTGCCAGCAGCTTAAGAAGGGGCAACTACGAGCAGTACTTC. It yields the protein CASSLRRGNYEQYF.

This clone was counted a single time. The V call is TRBV5-1, the J call TRBJ2-7, with D perhaps matching TRBD2 (5 bases). The CDR3 runs 15 residues. The V gene's germline CDR1 is SGHRS and CDR2 YFSETQ. V lost 6 bases and J lost 1, with 17 bases in between. This CDR3 reads CASTTSPGFSYEQYF. The CDR3 DNA reads TGCGCCAGCACCACTTCGCCGGGGTTTTCCTACGAGCAGTACTTC.

The chain carries TRBV28 and TRBJ1-3, with TRBD1 identical over 7 bases. The CDR3 extends over 15 amino acids. The germline CDR1 and CDR2 sequences are MDHEN and SYDVKM. The V and J ends lost 5 bases and 2 bases, in that order; junction bases with no gene match: 6. The CDR3 sequence: CASSNRGNAGNTIYF. The CDR3 nucleotides read TGTGCCAGCAGTAACAGGGGAAATGCTGGAAACACCATATATTTT.

The chain combines TRBV7-2 with TRBJ1-2, with D possibly being TRBD1 (5 bases). Germline loops: CDR1 SGHTA, CDR2 FQGNSA. V lost 5 bases, J lost 6 bases, and 19 bases lay in between. The CDR3 is 15 residues long. CDR3 bases: TGTGCCAGCAGCCCAGGGACTGTTGGCAGGGATGGCTACACCTTC. Protein product: CASSPGTVGRDGYTF.

This sequence joins TRBV28 and TRBJ1-1; D is undetermined. The germline V and J ends were trimmed by 2 bases and 0 bases, with 10 bases remaining between them. The germline gives CDR1 MDHEN, CDR2 SYDVKM. CDR3 length equals 15 residues. CDR3 sequence (DNA): TGTGCCAGCAGTTTACGATACAAAATGAACACTGAAGCTTTCTTT. Protein product: CASSLRYKMNTEAFF.

This clone occurred once. The chain uses TRBV6-5 and TRBJ1-1; maybe TRBD1 (6 bases). CDR3 length: 14 residues. In germline, CDR1 is MNHEY, CDR2 SVGAGI. V lost 5 bases and J lost 5, with 15 bases in between. CDR3 nucleotide sequence: TGTGCCAGCAGTCCCAAAGGGGGGGCAACTGAAGCTTTCTTT. This sequence encodes CASSPKGGATEAFF.

This clone was recorded once. The chain has TRBV9 and TRBJ2-2; 12 bases agree with TRBD2. Germline V gene data show CDR1 as SGDLS and CDR2 as YYNGEE. The CDR3 runs 18 residues. V shed 4 bases, J shed 4 bases, and the junction held 11 bases outside the gene matches. CDR3 in amino acids: CASSLPRGGLAGTGELFF. The CDR3 DNA follows: TGTGCCAGCAGCCTCCCCCGAGGGGGACTAGCGGGCACCGGGGAGCTGTTTTTT.

This rearrangement joins TRBV28 to TRBJ2-2; D is possibly TRBD2 (6 bases). The CDR3 loop spans 14 amino acids. CDR1 MDHEN and CDR2 SYDVKM come from the germline V gene. Trimming left V 2 bases short and J 5 bases short, with 9 bases between. CDR3 DNA sequence: TGTGCCAGCAGTTTAGAGGGGAGGACCGGGGAGCTGTTTTTT. This translates into CASSLEGRTGELFF.

V and J are TRBV5-1 and TRBJ2-5; no reliable D call. The CDR3 length is 13 residues. The ends were cut back, 0 bases at V and 4 bases at J, with 7 bases in the middle. Germline V gene sequence: CDR1 SGHRS, CDR2 YFSETQ. The CDR3 coding sequence is TGCGCCAGCAGCTTGGGTAACGGAGAGACCCAGTACTTC. Translated: CASSLGNGETQYF. Full variable domain (outside the CDR3, taken from reference TRBV5-1 and TRBJ2-5): KAGVTQTPRYLIKTRGQQVTLSCSPISGHRSVSWYQQTPGQGLQFLFEYFSETQRNKGNFPGRFSGRQFSNSRSEMNVSTLELGDSALYLCASSLGNGETQYFGPGTRLLVL.

This clone was seen a handful of times. The chain has TRBV24-1 and TRBJ2-5; D not certain. Trimming shortened V by 5 bases and J by 9 bases, and 18 bases separated the two germline ends. Germline V gives CDR1 KGHDR, CDR2 SFDVKD. The CDR3 has 14 amino acids. The CDR3, as DNA: TGTGCCACCAGTGCACGGTACGGCTTCGGGTCCCAGTACTTC. Translated: CATSARYGFGSQYF.

The chain carries TRBV14 and TRBJ2-7; 10 bases are shared with TRBD2. Losses at the gene ends were 1 base for V and 4 bases for J; bases not matched to a gene: 7. Germline V gives CDR1 SGHDN, CDR2 FVKESK. This CDR3 is built from 16 residues. This CDR3 reads CASSQGRVAGGYEQYF. CDR3 coding DNA: TGTGCCAGCAGCCAAGGGAGAGTAGCGGGAGGATACGAGCAGTACTTC.

The chain uses TRBV7-2 and TRBJ2-7, with TRBD2 identical over 9 bases. This CDR3 is 14 amino acids long. The germline CDR1 and CDR2 sequences are SGHTA and FQGNSA. The ends lost 5 bases at V and 3 bases at J; junction bases unmatched: 5. CDR3 loop: CASSIGLANYEQYF. CDR3 DNA: TGTGCCAGCAGCATCGGACTAGCGAACTACGAGCAGTACTTC.

The chain has TRBV19 and TRBJ2-3, with 12 nucleotides matching TRBD2. The CDR3 is 14 residues long. V shed 7 bases and J 3 bases; nucleotides not matched to a gene: 2. Germline lookup yields CDR1 LNHDA and CDR2 SQIVND (reference sequence). DNA for the CDR3: TGTGCCAGTACCGGACTAGCGGGGACAGATACGCAGTATTTT. This gives the protein CASTGLAGTDTQYF.

V gene TRBV10-3 combines with J gene TRBJ1-3; TRBD1 agrees at 9 bases. Germline values: CDR1 ENHRY, CDR2 SYGVKD. There are 18 residues in the CDR3. Trimming cost V 8 bases and J 0 bases; bases outside gene matches: 14. In DNA form, the CDR3 reads TGTGCCATCGCGGGGCTCGGGACAGGGTTCTTCTCTGGAAACACCATATATTTT. The encoded protein is CAIAGLGTGFFSGNTIYF.

This clone was seen only a few times. The J gene is TRBJ2-2, the V gene TRBV7-2; maybe TRBD2 (6 bases). Germline loops: CDR1 SGHTA, CDR2 FQGNSA. The CDR3 is 14 residues long. The ends were cut back, 1 base at V and 8 bases at J, with 11 bases in the middle. CDR3 in DNA: TGTGCCAGCAGCTTAGTGCCTCGGGGGGGGGAGCTGTTTTTT. Residues: CASSLVPRGGELFF. The whole variable domain, filled in from reference TRBV7-2 and TRBJ2-2, reads GAGVSQSPSNKVTEKGKDVELRCDPISGHTALYWYRQSLGQGLEFLIYFQGNSAPDKSGLPSDRFSAERTGGSVSTLTIQRTQQEDSAVYLCASSLVPRGGELFFGEGSRLTVL.

J is TRBJ2-2 and V is TRBV6-5, with TRBD2 as a possible D gene (5 bases). Germline V gene sequence: CDR1 MNHEY, CDR2 SVGAGI. The CDR3 runs 14 residues. With 11 bases removed from V and 8 bases from J, the gap between germline ends came to 21 bases. In nucleotides, the CDR3 is TGTGCCGCCAGCAGAGGGTCCGGGGTTGGGGAGCTGTTTTTT. Its translation: CAASRGSGVGELFF.

This rearrangement joins TRBV7-2 to TRBJ2-2, with D possibly TRBD2 on 7 matching bases. The V gene's germline CDR1 is SGHTA and CDR2 FQGNSA. V dropped 5 bases and J dropped 7 bases, with 11 bases sitting between them. The CDR3 is made up of 13 amino acids. DNA of the CDR3: TGTGCCAGCAGCGGGGGGGCTGGCGGGGAGCTGTTTTTT. As protein: CASSGGAGGELFF.

Here the CDR3 DNA reads TGTGCCAGCTCACCACCCCTACTAGCGGGAGCGACAGATACGCAGTATTTT. It codes for CASSPPLLAGATDTQYF. The J gene is TRBJ2-3, the V gene TRBV18; 11 bases map to TRBD2. The CDR3 consists of 17 residues. The V segment lost 0 bases and the J segment 3 bases; nucleotides outside the gene matches: 5. The germline gives CDR1 KGHSH, CDR2 LQKENI.

V is TRBV2 and J is TRBJ2-7; 9 nucleotides align to TRBD1. The germline gives CDR1 SNHLY, CDR2 FYNNEI. This CDR3 has 13 residues. J lost 0 bases, V lost 8 bases, and 2 bases had no gene match. As DNA, the CDR3 is TGTGCCAGCCTGGGACAGGGCTCCTACGAGCAGTACTTC. Encoded protein: CASLGQGSYEQYF.

V usage is TRBV18 and J usage is TRBJ1-1, with 7 bases fitting TRBD1. Germline CDR1 KGHSH, CDR2 LQKENI. The CDR3 has 15 residues. V was clipped by 3 bases and J by 4 bases; unmatched bases: 8. The CDR3 here is CASSPLKDRVTEAFF. The CDR3 nucleotides are TGTGCCAGCTCACCCCTCAAAGACAGGGTCACTGAAGCTTTCTTT.

CDR3 sequence reads: CASSYSRNSDYGYTF. For the CDR3, the DNA is TGTGCCAGCAGTTACTCGAGGAACTCAGACTATGGCTACACCTTC. The chain carries TRBV6-5 and TRBJ1-2; D is unresolved. The CDR3 sequence is 15 residues long. Germline V gene data show CDR1 as MNHEY and CDR2 as SVGAGI. V lost 0 bases and J 3 bases, leaving 11 bases between the germline ends.

This rearrangement joins TRBV4-3 to TRBJ2-1; 11 bases line up with TRBD2. Trimming cost V 0 bases and J 10 bases; bases outside gene matches: 8. Per germline, CDR1 LGHNA and CDR2 YSLEER. The CDR3 sequence is 16 residues long. The CDR3 spells CASSQDFTSGSLEQFF. In DNA form, the CDR3 reads TGCGCCAGCAGCCAAGATTTTACTAGCGGGAGCTTGGAGCAGTTCTTC.

The chain uses TRBV6-5 and TRBJ2-7, with a tentative D call TRBD1 (6 bases). The germline V gene has CDR1 MNHEY and CDR2 SVGAGI. Trimming pared 7 bases from V and 0 bases from J, leaving 13 bases between. This CDR3 region has 14 residues. The chain's CDR3 is CASMSGHGSYEQYF. DNA of the CDR3: TGTGCCAGCATGTCGGGACACGGCTCCTACGAGCAGTACTTC.

The chain employs TRBV24-1 and TRBJ2-6, with D unclear. V was pared by 1 base and J by 0 bases, with 12 bases between. The V gene's germline CDR1 is KGHDR and CDR2 SFDVKD. This CDR3 is 18 amino acids long. This CDR3 reads CATSDLGTVSSGANVLTF. The CDR3 DNA reads as TGTGCCACCAGTGATTTAGGCACAGTAAGCTCTGGGGCCAACGTCCTGACTTTC.

This clone was found once. The chain employs TRBV28 and TRBJ2-7; D is perhaps TRBD1 (5 bases). The CDR3 consists of 16 residues. Trimming left V 4 bases short and J 9 bases short, with 25 bases between. Per germline, CDR1 MDHEN and CDR2 SYDVKM. The CDR3: CASSSLVRQLYEWQYF. The CDR3 DNA reads TGTGCCAGCAGTTCCCTCGTACGACAGCTCTACGAGTGGCAGTACTTC.

This chain connects TRBV7-2 to TRBJ2-6, with TRBD2 identical over 15 bases. This CDR3 is built from 18 residues. V shed 5 bases and J 2 bases; nucleotides not matched to a gene: 4. Germline V lookup: CDR1 SGHTA, CDR2 FQGNSA. The CDR3 sequence is CASSLGLAGGPGANVLTF. The CDR3 DNA reads as TGTGCCAGCAGCCTCGGACTAGCGGGGGGGCCTGGGGCCAACGTCCTGACTTTC.

The rearrangement uses TRBV7-6 and TRBJ1-1; D remains ambiguous. This CDR3 is built from 15 residues. The V gene's germline CDR1 is SGHVS and CDR2 FNYEAQ. The V and J ends lost 5 bases and 5 bases respectively, with 18 bases between them. CDR3 in DNA: TGTGCCAGCAGCCCTCTGACAACCTCGGGGACTGAAGCTTTCTTT. Its translation: CASSPLTTSGTEAFF.

This chain connects TRBV10-3 to TRBJ2-5; 8 nucleotides match TRBD2. The V segment lost 5 bases and the J segment 4 bases; nucleotides outside the gene matches: 9. There are 15 residues in the CDR3. The germline V gene has CDR1 ENHRY and CDR2 SYGVKD. The CDR3 protein is CAISSTPSGRETQYF. The CDR3 DNA is TGTGCCATCAGTTCGACCCCAAGCGGGAGAGAGACCCAGTACTTC.

This rearrangement joins TRBV18 to TRBJ2-1, with 10 positions matching TRBD2. Trimming removed 5 bases from V and 4 bases from J; junction bases left unmatched: 11. Germline V CDR1 and CDR2: KGHSH, LQKENI. The CDR3 has 17 amino acids. DNA for the CDR3: TGTGCCAGCTCATCCCGCGGGGCTAGCGGGGGATACAATGAGCAGTTCTTC. This translates into CASSSRGASGGYNEQFF.